This TCR beta chain is drawn from a study of regulatory T cells in long-lasting Graves disease (dated by TCRdb to the early 2020s). About the full investigation: Persistent Graves' disease was defined as persistently positive TSH receptor autoantibodies together with antithyroid drug treatment for over 5 years. Peripheral blood TCR sequencing and RNA sequencing compared persistent Graves' disease patients with newly diagnosed Graves' disease patients. The study was registered as a clinical trial and conducted in China. TCR sequencing covered roughly 13 persistent and around 20 newly diagnosed Graves' disease patients, about 35 samples in total. Persistent Graves' disease patients in the clinical cohort had taken antithyroid drugs for approximately ten years on average.

The germline ends are 8 bases apart after V is trimmed by 5 bases and J by 3 bases. Reading the germline V gene gives CDR1 SNHLY and CDR2 FYNNEI. Measured from the cysteine to the phenylalanine, the CDR3 is 13 residues long. The CDR3 DNA has 39 bases and is translated from base 1. This clonotype was counted many times. Its antigen specificity is not known. No base qualities exist here, and no much larger clone lies one base off it. Explained via the paper, the time point label denotes: persistent/refractory GD, antithyroid drugs over 5 years with positive TRAb. For both TCR sequencing and RNA sequencing, RNA was extracted from PBMCs using TRIzol. The diagnosis of Graves' disease was made according to American Thyroid Association guidelines. Patients were recruited from an endocrinology department in Xi'an, China. From each patient, around 9.3 milliliters of peripheral blood was collected into an EDTA anticoagulant tube. PBMCs were isolated by Ficoll Paque Plus density gradient separation without further T cell sorting. An Agilent 2100 Bioanalyzer and agarose gel were used to assess RNA quality, and a NanoDrop 2000 was used to measure RNA concentration.

Summary of the overall study and its limitations: Preferential use of TRBV28, TRBJ1-2 and TRBJ2-5 was observed in persistent disease, whereas TRBV20-1 and TRBJ2-1 were favored in newly diagnosed disease. As a limitation, the authors acknowledged that the small sample size may reduce accuracy. Sequencing and analysis were restricted to the TCR beta chain. Compared with newly diagnosed patients, persistent Graves' disease patients had lower TCR Shannon entropy and fewer highly expanded clones, which suggests clonal expansion. A larger number of public clonotypes was shared among persistent patients (2,741) than among newly diagnosed patients (approximately 930). Peripheral blood alone was examined, since thyroid tissue, which constituted the primary lesion, could not be accessed.

Library preparation employed multiplex PCR. These reads were obtained on an Illumina HiSeq 4000. TCR beta libraries were built with iRepertoire HTBI primers and Arm-PCR amplification of CDR3 regions. Before sequencing, the PCR products went through gel purification. Under the source paper's analysis protocol: Gene usage analysis of CDR3 amino acid clonotypes relied on the 60 or so TRBV and 12 to 15 TRBJ segments identified across samples. COPE and FqMerger were used to merge filtered high-quality paired reads into contigs. BLAST was used to align contigs to the IMGT TRBV, TRBD and TRBJ reference genes, and CDR3 was defined following IMGT. Highly expanded clones were defined as clonotypes with a frequency above 0.1%. Repertoire diversity was measured by Shannon entropy, and V-J evenness by the Gini coefficient. Clonotypes shared by more than one individual were considered public. TCRdb reprocessed the public reads (quality trimming at Q25 with fastp, clone calling with MiXCR) and kept in-frame beta chains. Every distinct CDR3 protein forms one entry, paired with its most common genes and DNA. The V and J calls here are based on TCRdb, not the publication. For this sample the table gives more than 300,000 distinct CDR3 sequences, of which roughly 23% were detected only once. Together, the top ten hold approximately 27% of the sample.

This receptor was obtained from a woman in her thirties or forties with Graves disease. Donor details come from another sample of the same person, matched by shared clones. The sequencing here drew on peripheral blood mononuclear cells (PBMCs), taken when the disease was refractory, from a patient treated with antithyroid drugs. Recombination linked TRBV2 to TRBJ1-5, with no reliable assignment of the D segment. DNA sequence: TGTGCCAGCAGTAGTTCTTACAATCAGCCCCAGCATTTT. The translation is CASSSSYNQPQHF.